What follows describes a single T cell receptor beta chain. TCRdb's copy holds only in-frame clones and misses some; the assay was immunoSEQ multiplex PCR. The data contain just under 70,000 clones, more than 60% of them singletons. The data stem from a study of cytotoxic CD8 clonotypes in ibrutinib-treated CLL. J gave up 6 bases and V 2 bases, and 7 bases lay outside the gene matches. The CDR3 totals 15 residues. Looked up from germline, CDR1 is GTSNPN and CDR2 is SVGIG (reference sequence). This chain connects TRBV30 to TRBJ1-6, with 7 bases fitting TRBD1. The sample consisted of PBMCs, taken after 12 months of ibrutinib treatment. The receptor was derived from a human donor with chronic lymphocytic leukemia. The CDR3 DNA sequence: TGTGCCTGGAGTACCCCCGGGACAGTTAATTCACCCCTCCACTTT. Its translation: CAWSTPGTVNSPLHF.